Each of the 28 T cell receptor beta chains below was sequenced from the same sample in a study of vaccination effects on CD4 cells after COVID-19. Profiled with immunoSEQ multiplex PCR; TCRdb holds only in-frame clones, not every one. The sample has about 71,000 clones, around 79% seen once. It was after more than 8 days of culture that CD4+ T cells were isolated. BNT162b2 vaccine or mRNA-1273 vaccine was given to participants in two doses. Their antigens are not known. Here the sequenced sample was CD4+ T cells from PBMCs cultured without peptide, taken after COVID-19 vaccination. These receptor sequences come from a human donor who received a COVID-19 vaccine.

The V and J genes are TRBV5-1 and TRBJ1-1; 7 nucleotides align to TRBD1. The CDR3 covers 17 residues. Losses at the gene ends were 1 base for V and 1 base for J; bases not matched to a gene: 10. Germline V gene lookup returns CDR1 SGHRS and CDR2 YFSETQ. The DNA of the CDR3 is TGCGCCAGCAGCTTGTTCGTAACTGGGACAGCGAACACTGAAGCTTTCTTT. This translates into CASSLFVTGTANTEAFF.

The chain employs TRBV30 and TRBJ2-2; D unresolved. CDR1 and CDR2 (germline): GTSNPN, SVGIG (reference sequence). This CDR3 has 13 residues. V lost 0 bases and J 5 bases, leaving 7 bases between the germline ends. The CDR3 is CAWSVMVTGELFF. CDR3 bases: TGTGCCTGGAGTGTAATGGTAACCGGGGAGCTGTTTTTT.

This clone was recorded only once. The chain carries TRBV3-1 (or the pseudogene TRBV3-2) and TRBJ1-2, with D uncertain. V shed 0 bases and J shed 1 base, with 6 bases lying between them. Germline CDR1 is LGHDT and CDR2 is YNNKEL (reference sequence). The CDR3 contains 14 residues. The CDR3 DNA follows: TGTGCCAGCAGCCAAGATTGGGGTAACTATGGCTACACCTTC. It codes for CASSQDWGNYGYTF.

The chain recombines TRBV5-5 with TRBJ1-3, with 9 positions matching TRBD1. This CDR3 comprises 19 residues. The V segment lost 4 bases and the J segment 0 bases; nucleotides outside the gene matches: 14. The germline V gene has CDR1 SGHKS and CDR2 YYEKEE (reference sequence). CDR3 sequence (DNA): TGTGCCAGCAGCATACAGGGGGCTAAGACTCCTCACTCTGGAAACACCATATATTTT. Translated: CASSIQGAKTPHSGNTIYF.

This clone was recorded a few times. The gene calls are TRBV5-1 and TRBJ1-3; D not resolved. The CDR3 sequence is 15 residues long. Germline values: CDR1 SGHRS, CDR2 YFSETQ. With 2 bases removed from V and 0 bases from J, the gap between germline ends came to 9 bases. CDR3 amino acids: CASSLGHISGNTIYF. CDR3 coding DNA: TGCGCCAGCAGCTTAGGGCACATCTCTGGAAACACCATATATTTT.

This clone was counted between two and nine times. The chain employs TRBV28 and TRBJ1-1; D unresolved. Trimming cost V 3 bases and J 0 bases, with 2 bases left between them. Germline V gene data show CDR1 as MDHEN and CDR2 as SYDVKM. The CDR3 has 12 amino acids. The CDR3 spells CASSFLNTEAFF. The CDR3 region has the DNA TGTGCCAGCAGTTTTCTGAACACTGAAGCTTTCTTT.

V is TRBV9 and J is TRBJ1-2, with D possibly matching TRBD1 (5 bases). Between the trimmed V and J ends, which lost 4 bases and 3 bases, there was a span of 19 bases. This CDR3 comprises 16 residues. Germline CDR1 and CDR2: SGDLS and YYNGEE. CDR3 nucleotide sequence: TGTGCCAGCAGCACCCACATACAGGTCCCAGACTATGGCTACACCTTC. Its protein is CASSTHIQVPDYGYTF.

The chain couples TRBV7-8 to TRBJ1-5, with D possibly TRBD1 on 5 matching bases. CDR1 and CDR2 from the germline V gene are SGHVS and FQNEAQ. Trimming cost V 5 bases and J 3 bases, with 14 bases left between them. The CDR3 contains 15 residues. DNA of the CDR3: TGTGCCAGCAGCCCTAGGGGTGGGAACAATCAGCCCCAGCATTTT. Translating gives CASSPRGGNNQPQHF.

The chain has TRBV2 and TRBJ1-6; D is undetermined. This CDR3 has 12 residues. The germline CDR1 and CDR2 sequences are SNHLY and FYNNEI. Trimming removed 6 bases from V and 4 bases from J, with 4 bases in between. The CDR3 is CASRGYNSPLHF. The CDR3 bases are TGTGCCAGCAGGGGTTATAATTCACCCCTCCACTTT.

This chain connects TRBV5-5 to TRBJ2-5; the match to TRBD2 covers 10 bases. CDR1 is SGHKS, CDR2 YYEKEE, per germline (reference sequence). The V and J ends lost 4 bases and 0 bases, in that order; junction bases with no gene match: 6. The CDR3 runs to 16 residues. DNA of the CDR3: TGTGCCAGCAGCAGAACTAGCGGGGTCTACCAAGAGACCCAGTACTTC. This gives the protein CASSRTSGVYQETQYF.

The CDR3 spells CASSNRDRVLLDTEAFF. In nucleotides, the CDR3 is TGCGCCAGCAGCAACCGGGACAGGGTGCTTCTCGACACTGAAGCTTTCTTT. The V gene is TRBV5-1, the J gene TRBJ1-1; TRBD1 aligns across 9 bases. Germline-derived CDR1 and CDR2 are SGHRS and YFSETQ. Trimming cost V 4 bases and J 3 bases; bases outside gene matches: 13. This CDR3 has 17 residues.

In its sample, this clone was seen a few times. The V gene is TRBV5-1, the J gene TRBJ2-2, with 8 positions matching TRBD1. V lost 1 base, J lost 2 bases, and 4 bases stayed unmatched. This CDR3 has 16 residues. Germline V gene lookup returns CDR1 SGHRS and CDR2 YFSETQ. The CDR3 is CASSLWTGINTGELFF. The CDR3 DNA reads TGCGCCAGCAGCTTGTGGACAGGGATTAACACCGGGGAGCTGTTTTTT.

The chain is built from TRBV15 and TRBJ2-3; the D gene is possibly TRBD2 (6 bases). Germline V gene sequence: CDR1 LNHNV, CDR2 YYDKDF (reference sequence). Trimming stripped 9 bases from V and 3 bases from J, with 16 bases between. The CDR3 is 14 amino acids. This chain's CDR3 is CATIRGGSTDTQYF. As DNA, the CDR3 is TGTGCCACAATTCGTGGGGGGAGTACAGATACGCAGTATTTT.

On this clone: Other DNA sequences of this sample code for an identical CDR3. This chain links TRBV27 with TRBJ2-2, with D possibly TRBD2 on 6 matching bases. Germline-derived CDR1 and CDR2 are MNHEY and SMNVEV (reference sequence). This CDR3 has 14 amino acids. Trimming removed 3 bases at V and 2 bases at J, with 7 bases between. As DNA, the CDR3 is TGTGCCAGCAGTTTGACTAGAAACACCGGGGAGCTGTTTTTT. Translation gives CASSLTRNTGELFF.

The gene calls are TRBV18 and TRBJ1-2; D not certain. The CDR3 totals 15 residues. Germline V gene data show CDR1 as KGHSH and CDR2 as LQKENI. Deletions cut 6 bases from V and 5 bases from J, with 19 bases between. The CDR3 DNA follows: TGTGCCAGCTCGTCGAGTCCCTACCCGATTTATGGCTACACCTTC. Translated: CASSSSPYPIYGYTF.

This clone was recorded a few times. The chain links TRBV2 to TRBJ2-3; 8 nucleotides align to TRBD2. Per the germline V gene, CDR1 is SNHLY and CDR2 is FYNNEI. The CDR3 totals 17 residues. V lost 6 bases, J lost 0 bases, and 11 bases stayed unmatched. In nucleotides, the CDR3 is TGTGCCAGCAGGGCAAGGGCGGCTAGCGGGAGCACAGATACGCAGTATTTT. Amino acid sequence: CASRARAASGSTDTQYF. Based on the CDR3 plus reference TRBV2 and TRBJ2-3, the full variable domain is EPEVTQTPSHQVTQMGQEVILRCVPISNHLYFYWYRQILGQKVEFLVSFYNNEISEKSEIFDDQFSVERPDGSNFTLKIRSTKLEDSAMYFCASRARAASGSTDTQYFGPGTRLTVL.

CDR3 sequence reads: CASSLVFGQGLFF. CDR3 bases: TGTGCCAGCAGCTTAGTGTTTGGACAGGGCCTGTTCTTC. J is TRBJ2-1 and V is TRBV11-3; 8 bases are shared with TRBD1. The germline V gene has CDR1 SGHNT and CDR2 YENEEA. The CDR3 runs 13 residues. The V gene end was trimmed by 1 base and the J gene end by 15 bases; junction bases not matched to a gene: 8.

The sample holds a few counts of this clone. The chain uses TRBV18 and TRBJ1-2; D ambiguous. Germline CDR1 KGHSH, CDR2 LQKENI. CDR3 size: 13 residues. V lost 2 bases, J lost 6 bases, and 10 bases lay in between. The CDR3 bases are TGTGCCAGCTCACCAAGTTCCGCCCATGGCTACACCTTC. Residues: CASSPSSAHGYTF. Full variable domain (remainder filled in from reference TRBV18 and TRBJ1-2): NAGVMQNPRHLVRRRGQEARLRCSPMKGHSHVYWYRQLPEEGLKFMVYLQKENIIDESGMPKERFSAEFPKEGPSILRIQQVVRGDSAAYFCASSPSSAHGYTFGSGTRLTVV.

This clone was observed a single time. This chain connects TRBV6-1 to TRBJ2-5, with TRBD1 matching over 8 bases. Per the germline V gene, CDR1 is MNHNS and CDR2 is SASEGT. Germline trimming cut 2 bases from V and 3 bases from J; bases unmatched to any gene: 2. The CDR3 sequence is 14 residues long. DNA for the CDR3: TGTGCCAGCAGTGAATACAGGGGGGAAGAGACCCAGTACTTC. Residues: CASSEYRGEETQYF.

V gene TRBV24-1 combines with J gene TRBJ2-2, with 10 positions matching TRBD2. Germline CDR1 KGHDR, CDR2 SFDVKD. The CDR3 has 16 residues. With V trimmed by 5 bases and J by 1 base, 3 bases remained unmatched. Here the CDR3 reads CATSGLAGVNTGELFF. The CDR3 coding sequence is TGTGCCACCAGTGGTCTAGCGGGGGTGAACACCGGGGAGCTGTTTTTT.

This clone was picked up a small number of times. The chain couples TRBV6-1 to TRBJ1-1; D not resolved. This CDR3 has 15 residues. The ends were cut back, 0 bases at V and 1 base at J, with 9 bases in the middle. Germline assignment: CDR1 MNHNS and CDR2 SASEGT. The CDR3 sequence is CASSEAIQPNTEAFF. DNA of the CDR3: TGTGCCAGCAGTGAAGCGATACAGCCGAACACTGAAGCTTTCTTT.

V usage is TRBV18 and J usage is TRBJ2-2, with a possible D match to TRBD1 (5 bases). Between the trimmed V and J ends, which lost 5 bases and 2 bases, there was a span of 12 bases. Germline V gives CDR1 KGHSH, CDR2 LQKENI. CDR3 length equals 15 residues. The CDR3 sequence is CASSSDSTNTGELFF. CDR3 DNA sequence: TGTGCCAGCTCATCAGACAGTACTAACACCGGGGAGCTGTTTTTT.

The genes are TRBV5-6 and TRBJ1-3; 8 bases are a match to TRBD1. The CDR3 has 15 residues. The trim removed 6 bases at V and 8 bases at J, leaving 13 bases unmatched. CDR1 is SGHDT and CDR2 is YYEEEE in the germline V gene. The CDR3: CASISSSGTGYTIYF. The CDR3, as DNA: TGTGCCAGCATCTCCTCGTCCGGGACAGGTTACACCATATATTTT.

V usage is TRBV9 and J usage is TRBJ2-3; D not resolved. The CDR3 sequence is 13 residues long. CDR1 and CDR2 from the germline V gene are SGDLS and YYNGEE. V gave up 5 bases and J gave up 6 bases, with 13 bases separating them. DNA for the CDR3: TGTGCCAGCAGTCAGTTCGAGGACGATACGCAGTATTTT. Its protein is CASSQFEDDTQYF.

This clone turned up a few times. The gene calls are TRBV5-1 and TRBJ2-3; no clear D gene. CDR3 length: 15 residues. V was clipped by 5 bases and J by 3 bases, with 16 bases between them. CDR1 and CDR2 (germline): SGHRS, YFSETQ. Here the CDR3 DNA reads TGCGCCAGCAGGGGTGTTGGGGTAGGAACAGATACGCAGTATTTT. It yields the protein CASRGVGVGTDTQYF.

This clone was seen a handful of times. The CDR3 sequence is CATRQGDQPQHF. CDR3 DNA: TGTGCCACCAGACAGGGGGACCAGCCCCAGCATTTT. This chain connects TRBV24-1 to TRBJ1-5, with TRBD1 identical over 8 bases. V gave up 7 bases and J gave up 7 bases; unmatched junction bases: 2. The CDR3 runs 12 residues. In germline, CDR1 is KGHDR, CDR2 SFDVKD.

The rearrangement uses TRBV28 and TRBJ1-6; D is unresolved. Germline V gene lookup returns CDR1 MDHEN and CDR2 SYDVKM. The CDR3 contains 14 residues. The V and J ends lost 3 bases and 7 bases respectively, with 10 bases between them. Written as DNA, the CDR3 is TGTGCCAGCAGTTTCGGTACCCCAAATTCACCCCTCCACTTT. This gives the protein CASSFGTPNSPLHF.

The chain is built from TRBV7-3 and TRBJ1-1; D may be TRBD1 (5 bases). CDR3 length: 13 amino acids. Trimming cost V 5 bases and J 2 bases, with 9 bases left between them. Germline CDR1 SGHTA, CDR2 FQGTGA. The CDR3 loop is CASSTGGNTEAFF. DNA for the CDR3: TGTGCCAGCAGCACCGGGGGAAACACTGAAGCTTTCTTT.